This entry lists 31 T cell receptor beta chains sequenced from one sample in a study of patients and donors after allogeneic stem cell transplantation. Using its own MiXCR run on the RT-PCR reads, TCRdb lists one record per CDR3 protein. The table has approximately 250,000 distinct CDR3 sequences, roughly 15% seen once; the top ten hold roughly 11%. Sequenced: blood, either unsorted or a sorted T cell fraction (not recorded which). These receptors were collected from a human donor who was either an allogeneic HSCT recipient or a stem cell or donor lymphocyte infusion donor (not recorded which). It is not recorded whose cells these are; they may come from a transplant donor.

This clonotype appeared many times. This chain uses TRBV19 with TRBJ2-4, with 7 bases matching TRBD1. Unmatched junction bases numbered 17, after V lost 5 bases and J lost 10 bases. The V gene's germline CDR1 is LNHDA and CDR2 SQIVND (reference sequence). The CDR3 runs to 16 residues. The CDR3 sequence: CASSPSTPGQNYIQYF. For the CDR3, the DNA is TGTGCCAGTAGTCCCTCAACTCCGGGACAGAATTATATTCAGTACTTC.

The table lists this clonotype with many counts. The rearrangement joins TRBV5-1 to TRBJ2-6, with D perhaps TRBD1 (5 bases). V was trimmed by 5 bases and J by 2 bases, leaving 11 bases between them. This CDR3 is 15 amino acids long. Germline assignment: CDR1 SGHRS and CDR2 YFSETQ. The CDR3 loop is CASSFQGAGANVLTF. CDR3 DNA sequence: TGCGCCAGCAGTTTTCAGGGTGCTGGGGCCAACGTCCTGACTTTC.

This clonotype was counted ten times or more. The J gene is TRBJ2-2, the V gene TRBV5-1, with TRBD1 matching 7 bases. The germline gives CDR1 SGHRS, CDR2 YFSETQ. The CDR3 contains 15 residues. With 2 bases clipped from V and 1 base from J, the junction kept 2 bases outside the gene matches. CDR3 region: CASSFGDRNTGELFF. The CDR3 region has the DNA TGCGCCAGCAGCTTCGGGGACAGGAACACCGGGGAGCTGTTTTTT.

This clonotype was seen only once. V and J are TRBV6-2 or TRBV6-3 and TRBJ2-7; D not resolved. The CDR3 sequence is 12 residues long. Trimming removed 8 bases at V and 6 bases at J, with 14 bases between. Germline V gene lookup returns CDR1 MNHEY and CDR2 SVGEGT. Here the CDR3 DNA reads TGTGCCAGCGCGTACAGAGTGGTCGAGCAGTACTTC. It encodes CASAYRVVEQYF.

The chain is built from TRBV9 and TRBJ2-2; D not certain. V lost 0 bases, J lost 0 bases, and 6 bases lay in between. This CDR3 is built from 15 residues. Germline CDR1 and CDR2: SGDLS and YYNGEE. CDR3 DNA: TGTGCCAGCAGCGTAGGTCAGACGAACACCGGGGAGCTGTTTTTT. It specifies CASSVGQTNTGELFF.

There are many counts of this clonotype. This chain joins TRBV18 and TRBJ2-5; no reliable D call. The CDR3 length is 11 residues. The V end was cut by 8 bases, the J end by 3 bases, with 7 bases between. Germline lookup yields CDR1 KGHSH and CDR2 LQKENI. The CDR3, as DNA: TGTGCCAGCAGCCCCGAAGAGACCCAGTACTTC. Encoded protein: CASSPEETQYF. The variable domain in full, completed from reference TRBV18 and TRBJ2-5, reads NAGVMQNPRHLVRRRGQEARLRCSPMKGHSHVYWYRQLPEEGLKFMVYLQKENIIDESGMPKERFSAEFPKEGPSILRIQQVVRGDSAAYFCASSPEETQYFGPGTRLLVL.

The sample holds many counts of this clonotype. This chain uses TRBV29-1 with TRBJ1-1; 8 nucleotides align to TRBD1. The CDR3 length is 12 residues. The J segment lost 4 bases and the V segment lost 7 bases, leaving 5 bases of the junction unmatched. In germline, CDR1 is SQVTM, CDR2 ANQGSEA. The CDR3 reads CSANRGGTEAFF. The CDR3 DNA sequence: TGCAGCGCAAACAGGGGGGGCACTGAAGCTTTCTTT.

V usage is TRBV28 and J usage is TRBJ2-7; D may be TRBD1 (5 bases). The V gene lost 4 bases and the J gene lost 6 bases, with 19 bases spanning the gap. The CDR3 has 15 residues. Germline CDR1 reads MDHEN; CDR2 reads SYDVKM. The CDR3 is CASSSLTDILGEQYF. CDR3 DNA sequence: TGTGCCAGCAGTTCCCTTACGGACATCCTGGGCGAGCAGTACTTC.

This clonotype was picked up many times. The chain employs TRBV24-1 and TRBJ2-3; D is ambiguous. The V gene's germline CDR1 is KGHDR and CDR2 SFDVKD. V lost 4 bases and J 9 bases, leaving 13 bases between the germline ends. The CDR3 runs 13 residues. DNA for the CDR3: TGTGCCACCAGTGACCCGTTAGTAAGGACGCAGTATTTT. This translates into CATSDPLVRTQYF.

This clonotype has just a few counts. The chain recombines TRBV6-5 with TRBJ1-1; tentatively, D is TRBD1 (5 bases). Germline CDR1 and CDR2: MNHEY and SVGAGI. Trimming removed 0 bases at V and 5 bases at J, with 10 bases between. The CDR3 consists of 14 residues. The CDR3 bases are TGTGCCAGCAGTTACTCGGACTGGGGGACTGAAGCTTTCTTT. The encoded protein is CASSYSDWGTEAFF.

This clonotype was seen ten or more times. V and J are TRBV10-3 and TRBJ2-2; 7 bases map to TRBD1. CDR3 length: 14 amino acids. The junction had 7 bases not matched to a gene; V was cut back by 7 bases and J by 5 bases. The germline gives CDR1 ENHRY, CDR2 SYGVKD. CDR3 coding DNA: TGTGCCATCAACCGGGACAGCAGGACCGGGGAGCTGTTTTTT. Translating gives CAINRDSRTGELFF.

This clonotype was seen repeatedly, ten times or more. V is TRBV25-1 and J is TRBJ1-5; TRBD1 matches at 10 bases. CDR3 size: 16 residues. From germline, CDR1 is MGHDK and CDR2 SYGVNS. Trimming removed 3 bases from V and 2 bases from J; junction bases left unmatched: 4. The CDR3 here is CASSEAGTGGNQPQHF. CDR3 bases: TGTGCCAGCAGTGAGGCCGGGACAGGGGGCAATCAGCCCCAGCATTTT.

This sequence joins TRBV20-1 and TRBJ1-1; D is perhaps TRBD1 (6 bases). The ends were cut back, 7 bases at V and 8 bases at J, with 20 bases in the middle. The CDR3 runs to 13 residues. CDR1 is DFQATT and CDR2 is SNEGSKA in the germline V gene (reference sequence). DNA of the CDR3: TGCAGTGTAGGGACGGCAGGGGTGACGGAAGCTTTCTTT. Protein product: CSVGTAGVTEAFF.

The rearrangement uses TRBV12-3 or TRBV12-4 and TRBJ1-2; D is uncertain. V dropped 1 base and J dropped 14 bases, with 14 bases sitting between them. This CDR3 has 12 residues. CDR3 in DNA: TGTGCCAGCAGTTTAGTTATAGGTACCTTGACCTTC. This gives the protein CASSLVIGTLTF.

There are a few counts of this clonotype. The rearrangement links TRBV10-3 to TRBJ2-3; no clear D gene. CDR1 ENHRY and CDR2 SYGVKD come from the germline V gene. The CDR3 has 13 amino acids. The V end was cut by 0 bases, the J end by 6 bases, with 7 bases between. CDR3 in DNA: TGTGCCATCAGTGAGTCCAACCCGGATACGCAGTATTTT. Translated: CAISESNPDTQYF.

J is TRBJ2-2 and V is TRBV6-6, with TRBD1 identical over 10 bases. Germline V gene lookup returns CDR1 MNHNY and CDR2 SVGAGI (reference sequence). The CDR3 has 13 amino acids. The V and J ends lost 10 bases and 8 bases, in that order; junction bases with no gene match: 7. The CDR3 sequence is CATRDRGPGELFF. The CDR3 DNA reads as TGTGCCACAAGGGACAGGGGACCGGGGGAGCTGTTTTTT.

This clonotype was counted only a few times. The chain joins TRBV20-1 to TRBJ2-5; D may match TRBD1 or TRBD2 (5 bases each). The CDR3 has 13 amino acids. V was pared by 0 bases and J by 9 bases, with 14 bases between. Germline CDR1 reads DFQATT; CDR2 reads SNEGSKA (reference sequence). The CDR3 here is CSARDRDLPAQYF. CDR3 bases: TGCAGTGCTAGAGATAGGGACCTTCCTGCCCAGTACTTC.

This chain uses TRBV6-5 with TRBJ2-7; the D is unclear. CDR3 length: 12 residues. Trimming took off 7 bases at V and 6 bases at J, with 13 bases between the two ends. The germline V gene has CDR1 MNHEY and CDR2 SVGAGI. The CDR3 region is CASNPGRGEQYF. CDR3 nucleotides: TGTGCCAGCAACCCAGGACGTGGCGAGCAGTACTTC.

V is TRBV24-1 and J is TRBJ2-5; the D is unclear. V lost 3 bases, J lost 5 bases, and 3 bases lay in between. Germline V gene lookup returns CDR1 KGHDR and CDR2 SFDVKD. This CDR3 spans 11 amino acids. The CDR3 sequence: CATSDRETQYF. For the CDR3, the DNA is TGTGCCACCAGTGATAGGGAGACCCAGTACTTC.

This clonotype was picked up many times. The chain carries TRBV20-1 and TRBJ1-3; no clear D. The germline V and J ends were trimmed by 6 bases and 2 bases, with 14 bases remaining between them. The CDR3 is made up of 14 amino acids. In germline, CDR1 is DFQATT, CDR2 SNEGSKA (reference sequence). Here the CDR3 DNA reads TGCAGTGCCGCAGAAGGAAGCGCTGGAAACACCATATATTTT. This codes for CSAAEGSAGNTIYF.

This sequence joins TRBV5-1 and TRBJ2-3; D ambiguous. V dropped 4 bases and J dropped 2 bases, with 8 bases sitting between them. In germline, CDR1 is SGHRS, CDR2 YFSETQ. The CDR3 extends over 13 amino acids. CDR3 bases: TGCGCCAGCAGCGACCGACTCACAGATACGCAGTATTTT. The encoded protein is CASSDRLTDTQYF.

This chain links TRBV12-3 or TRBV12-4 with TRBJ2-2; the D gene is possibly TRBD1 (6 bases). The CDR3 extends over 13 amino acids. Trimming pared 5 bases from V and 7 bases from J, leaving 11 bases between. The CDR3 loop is CASSLLGGGELFF. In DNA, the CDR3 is TGTGCCAGCAGTCTCTTAGGGGGCGGGGAGCTGTTTTTT.

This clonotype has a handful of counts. The chain's CDR3 is CASSLTLAREQFF. The CDR3 region has the DNA TGTGCCAGCAGCCTTACACTAGCCAGGGAGCAGTTCTTC. The gene calls are TRBV5-6 and TRBJ2-1; TRBD2 might be the D (6 bases). Germline loops: CDR1 SGHDT, CDR2 YYEEEE. The CDR3 has 13 amino acids. The V gene lost 4 bases and the J gene lost 10 bases, with 15 bases spanning the gap.

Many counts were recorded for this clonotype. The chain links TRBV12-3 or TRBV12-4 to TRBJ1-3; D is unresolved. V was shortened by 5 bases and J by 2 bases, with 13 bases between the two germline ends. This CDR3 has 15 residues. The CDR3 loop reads CASSPREPTGNTIYF. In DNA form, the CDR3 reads TGTGCCAGCAGTCCCCGGGAACCAACTGGAAACACCATATATTTT.

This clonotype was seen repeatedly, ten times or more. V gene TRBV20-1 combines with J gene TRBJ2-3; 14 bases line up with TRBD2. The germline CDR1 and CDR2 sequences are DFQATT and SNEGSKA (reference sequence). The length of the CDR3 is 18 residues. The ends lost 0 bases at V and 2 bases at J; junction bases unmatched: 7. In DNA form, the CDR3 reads TGCAGTGCTAGAGATCCCGGGACTAGCGGGGGCGACACAGATACGCAGTATTTT. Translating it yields CSARDPGTSGGDTDTQYF.

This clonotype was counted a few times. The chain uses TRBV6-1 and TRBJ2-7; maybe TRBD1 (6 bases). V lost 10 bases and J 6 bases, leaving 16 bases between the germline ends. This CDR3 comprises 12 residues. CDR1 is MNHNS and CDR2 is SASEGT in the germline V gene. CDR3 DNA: TGTGCCACCCGGGACAAAATCTCCGAGCAGTACTTC. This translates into CATRDKISEQYF.

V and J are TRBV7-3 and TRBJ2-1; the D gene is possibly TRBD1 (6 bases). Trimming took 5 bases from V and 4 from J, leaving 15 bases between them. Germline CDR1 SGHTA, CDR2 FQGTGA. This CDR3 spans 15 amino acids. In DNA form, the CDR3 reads TGTGCCAGCAGCCTACAGGGCCAAGCGTACAATGAGCAGTTCTTC. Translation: CASSLQGQAYNEQFF.

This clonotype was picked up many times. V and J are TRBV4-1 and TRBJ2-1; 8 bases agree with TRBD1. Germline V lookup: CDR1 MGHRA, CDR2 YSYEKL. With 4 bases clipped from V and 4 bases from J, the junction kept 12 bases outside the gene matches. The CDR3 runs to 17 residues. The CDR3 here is CASSPLRTGSNYNEQFF. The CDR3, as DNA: TGCGCCAGCAGCCCTCTTCGGACAGGGAGTAATTACAATGAGCAGTTCTTC.

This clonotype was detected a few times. The DNA of the CDR3 is TGTGCCAGTAGGGACAGAGTCAACGAAAAACTGTTTTTT. Translation gives CASRDRVNEKLFF. The rearrangement uses TRBV19 and TRBJ1-4, with D tentatively TRBD1 (6 bases). CDR1 and CDR2 from the germline V gene are LNHDA and SQIVND (reference sequence). V lost 6 bases to trimming and J lost 8 bases, with 13 bases between them. The CDR3 is 13 amino acids.

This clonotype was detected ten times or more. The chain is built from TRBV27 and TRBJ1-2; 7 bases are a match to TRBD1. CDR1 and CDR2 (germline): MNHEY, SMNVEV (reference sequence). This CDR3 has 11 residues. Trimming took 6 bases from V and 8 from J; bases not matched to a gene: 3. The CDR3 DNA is TGTGCCAGCAGCCACAGGGGCGGCTACACCTTC. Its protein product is CASSHRGGYTF.

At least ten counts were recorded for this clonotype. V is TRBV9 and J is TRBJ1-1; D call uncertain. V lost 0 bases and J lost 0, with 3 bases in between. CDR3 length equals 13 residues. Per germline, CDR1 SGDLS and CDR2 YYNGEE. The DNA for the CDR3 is TGTGCCAGCAGCGTAGCGATGAACACTGAAGCTTTCTTT. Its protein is CASSVAMNTEAFF.